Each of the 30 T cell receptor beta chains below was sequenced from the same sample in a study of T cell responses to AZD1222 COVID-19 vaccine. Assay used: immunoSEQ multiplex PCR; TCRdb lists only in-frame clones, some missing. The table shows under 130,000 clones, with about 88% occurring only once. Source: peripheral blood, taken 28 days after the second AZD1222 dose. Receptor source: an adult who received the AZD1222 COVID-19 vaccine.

The DNA of the CDR3 is TGTGCCAGCAGCCCTAGACCAGGGGTCTCCCTAAATGAGCAGTTCTTC. Encoded protein: CASSPRPGVSLNEQFF. The V gene is TRBV9, the J gene TRBJ2-1, with a weak D call TRBD1 (6 bases). The CDR3 runs 16 residues. Germline assignment: CDR1 SGDLS and CDR2 YYNGEE. V lost 4 bases and J 7 bases, leaving 21 bases between the germline ends. The full variable domain, rest sourced from reference TRBV9 and TRBJ2-1, is DSGVTQTPKHLITATGQRVTLRCSPRSGDLSVYWYQQSLDQGLQFLIQYYNGEERAKGNILERFSAQQFPDLHSELNLSSLELGDSALYFCASSPRPGVSLNEQFFGPGTRLTVL.

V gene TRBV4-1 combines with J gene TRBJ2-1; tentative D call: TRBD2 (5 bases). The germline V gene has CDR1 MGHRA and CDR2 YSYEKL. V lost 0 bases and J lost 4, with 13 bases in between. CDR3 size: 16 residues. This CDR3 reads CASSQDASRRYNEQFF. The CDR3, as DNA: TGCGCCAGCAGCCAAGACGCTAGCAGGCGATACAATGAGCAGTTCTTC.

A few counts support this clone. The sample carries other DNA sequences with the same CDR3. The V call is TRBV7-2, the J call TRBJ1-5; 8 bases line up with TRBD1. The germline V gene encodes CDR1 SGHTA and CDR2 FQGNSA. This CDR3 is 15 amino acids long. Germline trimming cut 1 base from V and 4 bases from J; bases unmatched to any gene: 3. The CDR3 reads CASSLGGTGNQPQHF. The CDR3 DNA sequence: TGTGCCAGCAGCTTAGGAGGGACAGGTAATCAGCCCCAGCATTTT. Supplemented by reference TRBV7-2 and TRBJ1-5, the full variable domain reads GAGVSQSPSNKVTEKGKDVELRCDPISGHTALYWYRQSLGQGLEFLIYFQGNSAPDKSGLPSDRFSAERTGGSVSTLTIQRTQQEDSAVYLCASSLGGTGNQPQHFGDGTRLSIL.

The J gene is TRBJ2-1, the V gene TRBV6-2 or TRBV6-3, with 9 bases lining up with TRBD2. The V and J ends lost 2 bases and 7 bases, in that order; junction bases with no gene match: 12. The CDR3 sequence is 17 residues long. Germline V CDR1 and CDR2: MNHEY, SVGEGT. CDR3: CASSYPGRSGSGNEQFF. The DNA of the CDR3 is TGTGCCAGCAGTTACCCGGGGCGTAGCGGGAGTGGGAATGAGCAGTTCTTC.

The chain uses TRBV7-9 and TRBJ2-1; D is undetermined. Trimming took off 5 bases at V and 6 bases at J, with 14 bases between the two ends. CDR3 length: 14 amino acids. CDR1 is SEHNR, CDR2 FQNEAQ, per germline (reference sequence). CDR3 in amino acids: CASSLRDTLNEQFF. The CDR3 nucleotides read TGTGCCAGCAGCCTCCGAGACACCCTCAATGAGCAGTTCTTC.

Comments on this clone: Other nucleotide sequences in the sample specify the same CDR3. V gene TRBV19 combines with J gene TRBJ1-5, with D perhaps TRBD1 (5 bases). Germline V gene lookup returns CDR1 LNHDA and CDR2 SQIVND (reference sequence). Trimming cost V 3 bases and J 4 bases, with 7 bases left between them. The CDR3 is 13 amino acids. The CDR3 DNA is TGTGCCAGTAGTATTGGGGGAAATCAGCCCCAGCATTTT. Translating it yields CASSIGGNQPQHF.

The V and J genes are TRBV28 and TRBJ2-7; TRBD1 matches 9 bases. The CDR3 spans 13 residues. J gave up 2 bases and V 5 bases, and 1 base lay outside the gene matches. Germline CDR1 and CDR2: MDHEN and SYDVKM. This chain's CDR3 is CASSGQGPYEQYF. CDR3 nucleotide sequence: TGTGCCAGCAGTGGACAGGGGCCCTACGAGCAGTACTTC.

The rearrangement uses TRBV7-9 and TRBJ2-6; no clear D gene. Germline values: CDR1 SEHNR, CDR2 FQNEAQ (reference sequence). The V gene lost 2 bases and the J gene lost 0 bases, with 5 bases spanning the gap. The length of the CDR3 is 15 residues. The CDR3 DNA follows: TGTGCCAGCAGCTTATCCGGCTCTGGGGCCAACGTCCTGACTTTC. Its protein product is CASSLSGSGANVLTF.

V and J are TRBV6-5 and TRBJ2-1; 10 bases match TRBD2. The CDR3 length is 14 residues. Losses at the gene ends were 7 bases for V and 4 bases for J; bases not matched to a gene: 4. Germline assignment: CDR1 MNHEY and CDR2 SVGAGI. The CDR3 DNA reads TGTGCCAGCACGGTAGCGGGGGGTTACAATGAGCAGTTCTTC. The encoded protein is CASTVAGGYNEQFF.

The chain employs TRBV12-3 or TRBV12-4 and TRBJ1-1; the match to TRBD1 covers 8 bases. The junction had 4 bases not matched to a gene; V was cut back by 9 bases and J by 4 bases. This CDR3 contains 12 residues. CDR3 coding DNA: TGTGCCAGTAGCACAGGGGGCACTGAAGCTTTCTTT. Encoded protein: CASSTGGTEAFF.

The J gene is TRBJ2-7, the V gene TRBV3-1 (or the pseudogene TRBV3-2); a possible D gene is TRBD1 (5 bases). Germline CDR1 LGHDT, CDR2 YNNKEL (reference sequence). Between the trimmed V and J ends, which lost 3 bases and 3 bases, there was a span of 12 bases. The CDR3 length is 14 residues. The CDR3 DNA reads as TGTGCCAGCAGCCACAAGGGGCCCAGCTACGAGCAGTACTTC. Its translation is CASSHKGPSYEQYF.

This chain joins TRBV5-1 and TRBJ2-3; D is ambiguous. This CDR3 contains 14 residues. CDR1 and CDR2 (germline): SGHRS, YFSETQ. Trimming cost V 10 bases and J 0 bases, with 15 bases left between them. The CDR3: CASYDNPSTDTQYF. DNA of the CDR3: TGCGCCTCCTACGATAACCCTAGCACAGATACGCAGTATTTT.

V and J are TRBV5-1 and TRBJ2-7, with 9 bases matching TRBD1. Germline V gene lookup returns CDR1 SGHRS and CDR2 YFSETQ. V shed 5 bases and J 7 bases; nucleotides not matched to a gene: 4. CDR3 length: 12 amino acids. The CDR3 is CASRGTGREQYF. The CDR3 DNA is TGCGCCAGCAGGGGGACAGGGCGGGAGCAGTACTTC.

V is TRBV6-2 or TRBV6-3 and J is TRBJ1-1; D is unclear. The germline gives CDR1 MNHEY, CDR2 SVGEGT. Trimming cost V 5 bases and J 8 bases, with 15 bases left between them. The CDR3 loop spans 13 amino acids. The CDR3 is CASSRTEFSEAFF. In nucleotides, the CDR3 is TGTGCCAGCAGTAGAACAGAGTTCTCAGAAGCTTTCTTT.

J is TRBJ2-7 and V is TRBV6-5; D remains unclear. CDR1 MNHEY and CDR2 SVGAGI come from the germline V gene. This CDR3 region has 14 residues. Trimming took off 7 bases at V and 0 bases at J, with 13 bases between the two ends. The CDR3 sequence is CASIRAANSYEQYF. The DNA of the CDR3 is TGTGCCAGCATCCGGGCAGCAAACTCCTACGAGCAGTACTTC.

CDR3 residues: CASSHHTGSTEAFF. CDR3 in DNA: TGTGCCAGCAGCCATCATACAGGGAGCACTGAAGCTTTCTTT. J is TRBJ1-1 and V is TRBV6-2 or TRBV6-3, with TRBD1 as a possible D gene (6 bases). In germline, CDR1 is MNHEY, CDR2 SVGEGT. The CDR3 consists of 14 residues. Trimming shortened V by 6 bases and J by 4 bases, and 15 bases separated the two germline ends.

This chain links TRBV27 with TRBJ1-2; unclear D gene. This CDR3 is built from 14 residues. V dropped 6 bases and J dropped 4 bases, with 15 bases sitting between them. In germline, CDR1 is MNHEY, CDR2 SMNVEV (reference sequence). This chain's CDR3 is CASRGAGYGYGYTF. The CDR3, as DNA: TGTGCCAGCAGGGGTGCAGGCTACGGCTATGGCTACACCTTC.

Here the CDR3 DNA reads TGTGCCAGCAGCTGGGACGCCAATCAGCCCCAGCATTTT. Translating gives CASSWDANQPQHF. The chain is built from TRBV5-8 and TRBJ1-5, with D possibly TRBD1 on 5 matching bases. The CDR3 loop spans 13 amino acids. V gave up 3 bases and J gave up 3 bases, with 7 bases separating them. CDR1 is SGHTS and CDR2 is YDEGEE in the germline V gene.

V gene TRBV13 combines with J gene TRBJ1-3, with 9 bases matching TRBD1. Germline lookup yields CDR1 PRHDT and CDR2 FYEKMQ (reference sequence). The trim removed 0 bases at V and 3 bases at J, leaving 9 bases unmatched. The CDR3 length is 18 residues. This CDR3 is CASSLGPGRTGDGNTIYF. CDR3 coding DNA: TGTGCCAGCAGCTTAGGCCCTGGGAGGACAGGGGATGGAAACACCATATATTTT.

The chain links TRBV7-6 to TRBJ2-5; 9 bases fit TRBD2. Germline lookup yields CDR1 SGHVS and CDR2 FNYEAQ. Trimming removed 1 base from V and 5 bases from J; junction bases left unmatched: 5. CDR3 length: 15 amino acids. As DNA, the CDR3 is TGTGCCAGCAGCTTAGGTAGCGGGAGAGAGGAGACCCAGTACTTC. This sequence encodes CASSLGSGREETQYF.

The CDR3 sequence is CASSPQGREQYF. Written as DNA, the CDR3 is TGTGCCAGCAGCCCCCAGGGCAGGGAGCAGTACTTC. The V gene is TRBV3-1 (or the pseudogene TRBV3-2), the J gene TRBJ2-7; D perhaps matches TRBD1 (5 bases). The V end was cut by 4 bases, the J end by 7 bases, with 11 bases between. CDR1 is LGHDT and CDR2 is YNNKEL in the germline V gene (reference sequence). There are 12 residues in the CDR3.

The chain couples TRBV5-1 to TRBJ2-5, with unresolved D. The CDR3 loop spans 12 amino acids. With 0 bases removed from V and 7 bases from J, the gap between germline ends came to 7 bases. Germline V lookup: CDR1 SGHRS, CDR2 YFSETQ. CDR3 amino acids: CASSLALRTQYF. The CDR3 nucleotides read TGCGCCAGCAGCTTGGCCCTCAGGACCCAGTACTTC.

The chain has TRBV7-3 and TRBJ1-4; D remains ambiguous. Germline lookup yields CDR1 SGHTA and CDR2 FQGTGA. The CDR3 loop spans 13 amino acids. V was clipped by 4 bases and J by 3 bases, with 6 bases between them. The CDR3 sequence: CASSSPANEKLFF. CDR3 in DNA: TGTGCCAGCAGCTCCCCAGCTAATGAAAAACTGTTTTTT.

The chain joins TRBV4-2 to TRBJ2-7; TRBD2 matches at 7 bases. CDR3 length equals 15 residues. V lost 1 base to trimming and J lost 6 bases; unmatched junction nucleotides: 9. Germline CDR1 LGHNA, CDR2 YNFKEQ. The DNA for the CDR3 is TGTGCCAGCAGCCAAGTGGGGGGGAGTTTAGTCGAGCAGTACTTC. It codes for CASSQVGGSLVEQYF.

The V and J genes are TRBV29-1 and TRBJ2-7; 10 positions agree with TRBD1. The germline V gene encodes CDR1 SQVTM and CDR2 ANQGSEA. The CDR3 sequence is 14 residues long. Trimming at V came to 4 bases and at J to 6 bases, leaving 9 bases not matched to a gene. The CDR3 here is CSVGGQGPSPEQYF. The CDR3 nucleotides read TGCAGCGTTGGGGGACAGGGGCCTTCCCCCGAGCAGTACTTC.

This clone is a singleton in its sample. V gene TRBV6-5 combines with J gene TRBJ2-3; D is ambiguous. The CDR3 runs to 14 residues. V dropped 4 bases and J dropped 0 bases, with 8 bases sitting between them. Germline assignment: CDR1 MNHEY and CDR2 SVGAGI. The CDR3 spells CASSWSASTDTQYF. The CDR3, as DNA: TGTGCCAGCAGTTGGAGCGCTAGCACAGATACGCAGTATTTT.

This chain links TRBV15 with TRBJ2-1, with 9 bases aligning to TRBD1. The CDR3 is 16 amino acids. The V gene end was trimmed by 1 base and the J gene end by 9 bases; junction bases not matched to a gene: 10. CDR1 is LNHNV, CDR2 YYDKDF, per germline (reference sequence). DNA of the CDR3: TGTGCCACCAGCAGAGTGTTGGGACAGGGTGTAGGTGAGCAGTTCTTC. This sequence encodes CATSRVLGQGVGEQFF.

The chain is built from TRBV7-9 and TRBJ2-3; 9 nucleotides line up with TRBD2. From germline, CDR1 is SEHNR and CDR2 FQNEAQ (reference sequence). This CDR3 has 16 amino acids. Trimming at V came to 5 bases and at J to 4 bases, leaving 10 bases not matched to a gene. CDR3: CASSPLVSGRSDTQYF. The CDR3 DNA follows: TGTGCCAGCAGCCCTTTAGTAAGCGGGAGGTCAGATACGCAGTATTTT.

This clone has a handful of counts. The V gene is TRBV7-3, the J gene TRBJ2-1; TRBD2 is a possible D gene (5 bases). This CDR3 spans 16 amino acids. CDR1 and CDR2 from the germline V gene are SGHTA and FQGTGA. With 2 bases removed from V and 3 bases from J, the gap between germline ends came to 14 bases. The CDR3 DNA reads TGTGCCAGCAGCTTAGGGGTGACGGACTTCTACAATGAGCAGTTCTTC. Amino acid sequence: CASSLGVTDFYNEQFF.

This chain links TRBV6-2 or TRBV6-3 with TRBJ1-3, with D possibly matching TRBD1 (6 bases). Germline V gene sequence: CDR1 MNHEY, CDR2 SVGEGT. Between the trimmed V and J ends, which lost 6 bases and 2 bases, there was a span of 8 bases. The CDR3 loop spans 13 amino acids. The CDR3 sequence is CASSSGAGNTIYF. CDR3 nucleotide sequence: TGTGCCAGCAGCTCAGGGGCTGGAAACACCATATATTTT.